This T cell receptor beta chain was found in a study of cytomegalovirus exposure and HLA in healthy donors. In the study overall: It was reported in a later analysis that the same platform had been used for the 120 or so validation repertoires as for the 550 to 700 first-cohort repertoires. Broader study findings: A subsequent analysis found that TCR clusters from the first cohort also tended to co-occur in the 90 to 150 validation repertoires, with around 94% of cluster scores above 0. According to the study, roughly 160 TCR beta chains were cytomegalovirus-associated.

About this clone: Its specificity is unknown.

Assay: immunoSEQ multiplex PCR; the TCRdb copy retains only in-frame clones and omits some. Of about 50,000 clones listed, more than 90% are singletons. CDR1 MNHEY and CDR2 SVGAGI come from the germline V gene. With 4 bases removed from V and 5 bases from J, the gap between germline ends came to 20 bases. The CDR3 runs to 16 residues. The rearrangement joins TRBV6-5 to TRBJ2-5; D not certain. This receptor was identified in a man younger than 35 in good health and CMV-seronegative. Sequenced input: PBMCs. CDR3 sequence reads: CASSSDVAISGETQYF. The CDR3 nucleotides read TGTGCCAGCAGTTCAGACGTAGCCATCTCCGGTGAGACCCAGTACTTC.